Here is one TCR beta chain with its context. Its antigen remains unidentified. Assay execution took place at the deep level. TCRdb keeps only in-frame clones here, not all; method: immunoSEQ multiplex PCR. The table includes a few hundred thousand clones, roughly 96% detected once. This sample stems from a study of shared clonotypes between healthy human individuals. V was pared by 0 bases and J by 14 bases, with 13 bases between. The CDR3 runs 12 residues. CDR1 and CDR2 (germline): SGHNT, YYREEE (reference sequence). All the donors were Caucasian adults who lived in Nashville, Tennessee. Overall study findings and caveats: All-four-donor shared clonotypes had higher generation probabilities than non-shared clonotypes did.

The V call is TRBV5-4, the J call TRBJ2-3; tentatively, D is TRBD2 (6 bases). The source is a man younger than 40 in good health. What was sequenced was memory CD8+ T cells sorted from blood. Subset specified: CD45RO+ cells pooled with CCR7-negative TemRA cells. Here the CDR3 reads CASSLGLDRRYF. The DNA for the CDR3 is TGTGCCAGCAGCTTGGGACTAGACCGGCGGTATTTT. The full variable domain, completed using reference TRBV5-4 and TRBJ2-3, is ETGVTQSPTHLIKTRGQQVTLRCSSQSGHNTVSWYQQALGQGPQFIFQYYREEENGRGNFPPRFSGLQFPNYSSELNVNALELDDSALYLCASSLGLDRRYFGPGTRLTVL.